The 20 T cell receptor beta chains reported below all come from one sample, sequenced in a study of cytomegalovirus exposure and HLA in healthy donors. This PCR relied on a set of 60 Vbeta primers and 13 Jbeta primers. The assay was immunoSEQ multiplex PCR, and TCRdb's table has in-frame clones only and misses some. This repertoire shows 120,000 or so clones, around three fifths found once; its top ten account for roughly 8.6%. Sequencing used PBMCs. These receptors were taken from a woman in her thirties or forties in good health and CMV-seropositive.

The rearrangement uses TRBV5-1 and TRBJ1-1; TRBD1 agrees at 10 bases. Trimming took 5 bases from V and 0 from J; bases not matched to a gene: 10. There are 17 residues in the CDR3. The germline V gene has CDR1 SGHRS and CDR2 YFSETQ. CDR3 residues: CASSPDRGEVLNTEAFF. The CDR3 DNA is TGCGCCAGCAGTCCGGACAGGGGGGAAGTTTTGAACACTGAAGCTTTCTTT. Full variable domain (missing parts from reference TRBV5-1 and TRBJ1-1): KAGVTQTPRYLIKTRGQQVTLSCSPISGHRSVSWYQQTPGQGLQFLFEYFSETQRNKGNFPGRFSGRQFSNSRSEMNVSTLELGDSALYLCASSPDRGEVLNTEAFFGQGTRLTVV.

CDR3 DNA: TGTGCCAGCAGTGCGGGACTAGCGGGAGCGCGGGAGCAGTACTTC. Amino acids: CASSAGLAGAREQYF. The chain uses TRBV6-1 and TRBJ2-7; 14 positions match TRBD2. After removal of 4 bases from V and 7 bases from J, the junction contained 6 bases not matched to a gene. The CDR3 consists of 15 residues. In germline, CDR1 is MNHNS, CDR2 SASEGT.

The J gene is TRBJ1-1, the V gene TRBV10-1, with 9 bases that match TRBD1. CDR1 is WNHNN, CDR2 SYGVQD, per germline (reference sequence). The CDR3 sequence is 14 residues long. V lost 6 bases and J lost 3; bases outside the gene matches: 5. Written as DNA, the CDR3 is TGCGCCAGCAGAGGTAGGACAGGGGACACTGAAGCTTTCTTT. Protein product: CASRGRTGDTEAFF.

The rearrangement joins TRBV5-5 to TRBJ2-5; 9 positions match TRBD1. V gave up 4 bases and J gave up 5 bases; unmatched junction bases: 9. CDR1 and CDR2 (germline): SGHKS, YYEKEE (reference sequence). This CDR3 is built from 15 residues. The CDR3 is CASSRTGGSGETQYF. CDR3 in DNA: TGTGCCAGCAGCAGAACAGGGGGCTCAGGGGAGACCCAGTACTTC.

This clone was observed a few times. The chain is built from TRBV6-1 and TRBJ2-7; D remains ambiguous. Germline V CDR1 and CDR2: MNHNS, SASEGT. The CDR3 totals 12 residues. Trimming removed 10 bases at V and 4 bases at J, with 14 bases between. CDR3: CATRFEIYEQYF. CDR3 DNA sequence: TGTGCCACCCGGTTCGAGATATACGAGCAGTACTTC.

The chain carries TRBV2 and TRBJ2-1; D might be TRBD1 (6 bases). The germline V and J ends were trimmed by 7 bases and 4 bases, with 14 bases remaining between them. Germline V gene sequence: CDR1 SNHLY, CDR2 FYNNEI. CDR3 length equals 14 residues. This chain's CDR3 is CASTLGGGYNEQFF. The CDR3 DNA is TGTGCCAGCACCTTAGGGGGTGGGTACAATGAGCAGTTCTTC.

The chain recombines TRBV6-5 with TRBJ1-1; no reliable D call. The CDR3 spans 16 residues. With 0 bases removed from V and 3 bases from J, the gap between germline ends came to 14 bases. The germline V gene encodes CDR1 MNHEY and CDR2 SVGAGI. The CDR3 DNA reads TGTGCCAGCAGTTACTCGAAGGGTAAGCGGGACACTGAAGCTTTCTTT. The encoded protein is CASSYSKGKRDTEAFF.

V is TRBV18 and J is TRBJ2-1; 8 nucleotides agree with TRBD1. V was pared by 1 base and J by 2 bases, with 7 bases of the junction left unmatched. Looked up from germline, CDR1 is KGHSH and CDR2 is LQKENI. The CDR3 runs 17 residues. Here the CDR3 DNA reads TGTGCCAGCTCACCACGCCAGGGGGCTAGTCCCTACAATGAGCAGTTCTTC. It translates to CASSPRQGASPYNEQFF. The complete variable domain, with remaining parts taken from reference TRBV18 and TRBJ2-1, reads NAGVMQNPRHLVRRRGQEARLRCSPMKGHSHVYWYRQLPEEGLKFMVYLQKENIIDESGMPKERFSAEFPKEGPSILRIQQVVRGDSAAYFCASSPRQGASPYNEQFFGPGTRLTVL.

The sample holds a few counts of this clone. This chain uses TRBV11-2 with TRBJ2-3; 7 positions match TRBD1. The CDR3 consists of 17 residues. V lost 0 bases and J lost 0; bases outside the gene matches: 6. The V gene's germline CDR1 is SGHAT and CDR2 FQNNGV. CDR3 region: CASSLDGDSVSTDTQYF. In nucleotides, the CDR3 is TGTGCCAGCAGCTTAGATGGGGACAGCGTTAGCACAGATACGCAGTATTTT.

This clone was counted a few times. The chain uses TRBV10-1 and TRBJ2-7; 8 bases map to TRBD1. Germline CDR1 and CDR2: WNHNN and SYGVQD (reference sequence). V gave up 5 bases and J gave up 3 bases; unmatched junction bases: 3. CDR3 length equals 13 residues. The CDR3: CASSSGQGYEQYF. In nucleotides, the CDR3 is TGCGCCAGCAGTTCCGGACAGGGCTACGAGCAGTACTTC.

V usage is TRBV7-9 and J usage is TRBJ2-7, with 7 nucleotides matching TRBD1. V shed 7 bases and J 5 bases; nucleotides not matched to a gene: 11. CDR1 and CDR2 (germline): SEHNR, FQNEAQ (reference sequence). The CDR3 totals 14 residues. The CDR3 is CASNPSGGNDEQYF. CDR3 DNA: TGTGCCAGCAACCCCTCAGGGGGTAACGACGAGCAGTACTTC.

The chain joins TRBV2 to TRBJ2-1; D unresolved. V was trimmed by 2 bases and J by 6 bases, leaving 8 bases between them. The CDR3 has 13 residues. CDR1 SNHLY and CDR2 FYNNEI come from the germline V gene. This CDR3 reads CASSELSGNEQFF. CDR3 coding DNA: TGTGCCAGCAGTGAATTGTCCGGCAATGAGCAGTTCTTC.

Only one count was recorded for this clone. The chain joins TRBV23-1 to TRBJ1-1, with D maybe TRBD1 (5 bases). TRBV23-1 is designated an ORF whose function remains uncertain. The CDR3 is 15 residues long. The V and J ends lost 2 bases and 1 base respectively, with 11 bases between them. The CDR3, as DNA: TGCGCCAGCAGTCAAAAATCAGGGAAGAACACTGAAGCTTTCTTT. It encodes CASSQKSGKNTEAFF.

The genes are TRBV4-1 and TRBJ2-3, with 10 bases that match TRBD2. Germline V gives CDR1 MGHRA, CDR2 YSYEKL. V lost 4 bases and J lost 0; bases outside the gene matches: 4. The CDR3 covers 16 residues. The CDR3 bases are TGCGCCAGCAGCCCCCCGGGACTAGCGAGCACAGATACGCAGTATTTT. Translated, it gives CASSPPGLASTDTQYF.

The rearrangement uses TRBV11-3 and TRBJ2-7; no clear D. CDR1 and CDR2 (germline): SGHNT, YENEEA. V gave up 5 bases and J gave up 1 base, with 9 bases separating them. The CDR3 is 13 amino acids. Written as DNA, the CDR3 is TGTGCCAGCAGCCTCCCCCTATCCTACGAGCAGTACTTC. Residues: CASSLPLSYEQYF.

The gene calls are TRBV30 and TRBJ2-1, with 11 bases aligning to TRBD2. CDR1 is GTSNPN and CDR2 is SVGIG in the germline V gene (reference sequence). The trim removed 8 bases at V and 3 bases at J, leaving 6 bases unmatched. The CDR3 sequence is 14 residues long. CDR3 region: CAARLAGLYNEQFF. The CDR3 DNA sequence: TGTGCCGCTAGACTAGCGGGGCTCTACAATGAGCAGTTCTTC.

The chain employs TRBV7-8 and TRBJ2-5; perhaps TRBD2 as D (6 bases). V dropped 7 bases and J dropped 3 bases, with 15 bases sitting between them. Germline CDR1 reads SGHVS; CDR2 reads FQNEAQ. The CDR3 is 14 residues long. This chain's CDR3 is CASNPYGGEETQYF. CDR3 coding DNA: TGTGCCAGCAATCCGTACGGGGGAGAAGAGACCCAGTACTTC.

The CDR3 DNA reads TGTGCCAGTAGTATGAGTCTTTTTGCCGGCTACACCTTC. It codes for CASSMSLFAGYTF. The chain employs TRBV19 and TRBJ1-2; D unclear. Germline V gene lookup returns CDR1 LNHDA and CDR2 SQIVND (reference sequence). The CDR3 runs 13 residues. The V end was cut by 3 bases, the J end by 8 bases, with 13 bases between.

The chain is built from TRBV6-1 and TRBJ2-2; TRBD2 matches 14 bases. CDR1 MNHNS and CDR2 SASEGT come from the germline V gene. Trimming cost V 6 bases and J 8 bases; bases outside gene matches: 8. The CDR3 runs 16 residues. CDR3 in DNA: TGTGCCAGCAGGGAAAGACTAGCGGGGGGGCAAGGGGAGCTGTTTTTT. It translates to CASRERLAGGQGELFF.

The CDR3 region has the DNA TGCGCCAGCAGCCCGGGACAGGGGGCTGATGGCTACACCTTC. Protein: CASSPGQGADGYTF. V gene TRBV5-1 combines with J gene TRBJ1-2; TRBD1 agrees at 12 bases. Germline CDR1 and CDR2: SGHRS and YFSETQ. The J segment lost 6 bases and the V segment lost 4 bases, leaving 4 bases of the junction unmatched. The CDR3 runs to 14 residues.